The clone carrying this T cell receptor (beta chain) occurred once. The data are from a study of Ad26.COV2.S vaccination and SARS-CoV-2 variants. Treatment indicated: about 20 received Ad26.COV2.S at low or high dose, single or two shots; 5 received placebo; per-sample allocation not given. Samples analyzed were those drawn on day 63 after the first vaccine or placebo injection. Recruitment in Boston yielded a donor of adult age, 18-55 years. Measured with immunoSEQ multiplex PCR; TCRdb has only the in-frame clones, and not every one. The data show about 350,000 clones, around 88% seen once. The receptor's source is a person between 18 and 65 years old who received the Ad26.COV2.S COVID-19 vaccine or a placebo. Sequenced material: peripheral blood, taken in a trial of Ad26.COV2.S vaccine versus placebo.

The CDR3 DNA follows: TGTGCCATCAAGATAGGGACTGGCACAGATACGCAGTATTTT. Its protein is CAIKIGTGTDTQYF. The chain joins TRBV10-3 to TRBJ2-3; tentative D call: TRBD2 (6 bases). The germline gives CDR1 ENHRY, CDR2 SYGVKD. The V gene lost 7 bases and the J gene lost 1 base, with 12 bases spanning the gap. CDR3 size: 14 residues.